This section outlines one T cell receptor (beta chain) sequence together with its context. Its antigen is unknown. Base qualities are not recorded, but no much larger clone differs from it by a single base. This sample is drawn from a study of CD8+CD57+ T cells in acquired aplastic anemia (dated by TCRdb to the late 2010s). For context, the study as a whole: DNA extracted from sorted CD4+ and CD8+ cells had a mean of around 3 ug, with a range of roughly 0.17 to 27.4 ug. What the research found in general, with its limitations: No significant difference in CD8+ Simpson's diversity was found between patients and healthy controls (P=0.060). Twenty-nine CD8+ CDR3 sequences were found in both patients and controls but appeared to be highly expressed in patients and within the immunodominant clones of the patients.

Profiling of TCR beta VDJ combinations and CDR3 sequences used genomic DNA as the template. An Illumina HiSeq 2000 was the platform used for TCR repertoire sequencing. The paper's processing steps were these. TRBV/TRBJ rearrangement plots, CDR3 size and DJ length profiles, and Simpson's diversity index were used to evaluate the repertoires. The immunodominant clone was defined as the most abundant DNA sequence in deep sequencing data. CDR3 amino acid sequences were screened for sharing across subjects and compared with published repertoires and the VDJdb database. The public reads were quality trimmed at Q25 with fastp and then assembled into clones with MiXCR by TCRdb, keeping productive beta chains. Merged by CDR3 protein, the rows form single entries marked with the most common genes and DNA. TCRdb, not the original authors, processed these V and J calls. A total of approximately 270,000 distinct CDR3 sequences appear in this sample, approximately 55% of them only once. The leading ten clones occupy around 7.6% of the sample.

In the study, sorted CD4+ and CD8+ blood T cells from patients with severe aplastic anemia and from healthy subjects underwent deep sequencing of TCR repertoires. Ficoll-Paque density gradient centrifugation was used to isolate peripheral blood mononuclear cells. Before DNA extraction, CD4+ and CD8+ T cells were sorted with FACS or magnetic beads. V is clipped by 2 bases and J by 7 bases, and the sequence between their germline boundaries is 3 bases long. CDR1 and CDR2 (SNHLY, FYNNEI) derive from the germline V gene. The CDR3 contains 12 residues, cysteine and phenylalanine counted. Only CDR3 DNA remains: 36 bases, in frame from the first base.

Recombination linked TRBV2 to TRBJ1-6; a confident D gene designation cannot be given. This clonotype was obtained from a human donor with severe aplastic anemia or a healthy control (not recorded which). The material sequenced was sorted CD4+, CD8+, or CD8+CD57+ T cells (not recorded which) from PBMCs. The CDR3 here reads CASSERNSPLHF. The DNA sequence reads TGTGCCAGCAGTGAAAGGAATTCACCCCTCCACTTT.